This entry features one TCR beta chain sequence. Antigen: not known. Germline loops: CDR1 MNHEY, CDR2 SVGAGI. Trimming removed 2 bases from V and 4 bases from J; junction bases left unmatched: 6. The CDR3 totals 16 residues. The sample belongs to a study of cytomegalovirus exposure and HLA in healthy donors. Study-level information: One earlier analysis, a look at 150 million to 200 million T cells, found roughly 110 million unique TCR beta sequences. Genotyping of some 390 donors showed that 80% to 90% belonged to the Caucasian-associated ancestry cluster. Broader study findings: Rarity marked most TCR sequences, yet some public TCRs occurred in many donors.

60 Vbeta and 13 Jbeta primers were used in PCR. Clones were sequenced by immunoSEQ multiplex PCR, and TCRdb holds only the in-frame ones, with some missing. Among some 110,000 clones listed, over 65% were seen once. Sequencing input: PBMCs. J is TRBJ2-5 and V is TRBV6-5; 11 bases fit TRBD2. The origin of this receptor is a man in his forties or fifties in good health and CMV-seropositive. Written as DNA, the CDR3 is TGTGCCAGCAGTTACCAGACTAGCGGGATAGGAGAGACCCAGTACTTC. It encodes CASSYQTSGIGETQYF.